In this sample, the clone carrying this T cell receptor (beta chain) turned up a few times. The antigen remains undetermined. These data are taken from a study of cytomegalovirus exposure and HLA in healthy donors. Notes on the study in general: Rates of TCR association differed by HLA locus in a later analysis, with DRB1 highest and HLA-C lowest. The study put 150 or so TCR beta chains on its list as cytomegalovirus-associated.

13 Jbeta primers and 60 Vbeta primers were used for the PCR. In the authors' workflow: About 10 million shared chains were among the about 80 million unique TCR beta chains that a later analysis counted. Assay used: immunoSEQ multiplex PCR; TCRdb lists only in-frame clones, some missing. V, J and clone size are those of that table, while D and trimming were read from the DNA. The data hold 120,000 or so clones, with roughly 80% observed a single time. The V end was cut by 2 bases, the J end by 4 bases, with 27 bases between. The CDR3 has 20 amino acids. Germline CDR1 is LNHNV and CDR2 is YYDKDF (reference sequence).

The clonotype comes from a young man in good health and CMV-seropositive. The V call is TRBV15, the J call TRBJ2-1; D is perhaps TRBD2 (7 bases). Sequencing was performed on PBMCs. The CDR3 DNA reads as TGTGCCACCAGCAGAACATACTCGTGGGAGGGACAAGATTCTTACAATGAGCAGTTCTTC. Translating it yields CATSRTYSWEGQDSYNEQFF.